The source of this T cell receptor (beta chain) is a study of Ad26.COV2.S vaccination and SARS-CoV-2 variants. In the study overall: Enrollment placed the donor in the COV1001 Ad26.COV2.S trial arm.

Trimming shortened V by 3 bases and J by 4 bases, and 15 bases separated the two germline ends. The CDR3 consists of 16 residues. The germline CDR1 and CDR2 sequences are KGHDR and SFDVKD. Libraries were prepared by immunoSEQ multiplex PCR; TCRdb keeps only in-frame clonotypes and omits some of them. The sample holds 300,000 to 450,000 clones, 85% seen once. Notes on the study in general: There was reportedly substantial breadth in spike-specific CD8+ and CD4+ T cell responses after vaccination.

Worth noting for this clone: The target antigen is unknown.

Treatment meaning: roughly 20 received Ad26.COV2.S at low or high dose, single or two shots; 5 received placebo; per-sample allocation not given. The samples date from day 63 after the first vaccine or placebo injection. Based in Boston, the donor was an adult of 18-55 years. Expressing Wuhan-strain SARS-CoV-2 spike, an Ad26 vector served as the vaccine. The sequences come from peripheral blood, collected in a trial of Ad26.COV2.S vaccine versus placebo. The receptor was isolated from a person between 18 and 65 years old who received the Ad26.COV2.S COVID-19 vaccine or a placebo. The chain has TRBV24-1 and TRBJ1-5, with a tentative D call TRBD1 (6 bases). The CDR3 spells CATSDAETGDNQPQHF. The CDR3 nucleotides read TGTGCCACCAGTGATGCCGAGACAGGAGATAATCAGCCCCAGCATTTT.